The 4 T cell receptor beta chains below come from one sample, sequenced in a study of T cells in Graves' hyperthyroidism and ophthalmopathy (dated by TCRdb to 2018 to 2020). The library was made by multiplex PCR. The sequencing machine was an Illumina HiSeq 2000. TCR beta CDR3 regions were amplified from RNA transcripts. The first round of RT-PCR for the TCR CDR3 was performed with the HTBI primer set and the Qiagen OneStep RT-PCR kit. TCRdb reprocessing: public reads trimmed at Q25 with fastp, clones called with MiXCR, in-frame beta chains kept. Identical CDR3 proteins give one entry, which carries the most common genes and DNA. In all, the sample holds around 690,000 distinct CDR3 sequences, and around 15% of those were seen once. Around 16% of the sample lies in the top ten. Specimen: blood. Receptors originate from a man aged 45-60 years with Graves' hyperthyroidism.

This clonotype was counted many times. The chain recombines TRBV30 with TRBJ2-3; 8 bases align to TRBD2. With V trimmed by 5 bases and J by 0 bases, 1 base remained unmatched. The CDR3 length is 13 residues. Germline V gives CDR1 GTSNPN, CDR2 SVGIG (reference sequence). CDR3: CAWCGRSTDTQYF. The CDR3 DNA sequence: TGTGCCTGGTGCGGGAGGAGCACAGATACGCAGTATTTT.

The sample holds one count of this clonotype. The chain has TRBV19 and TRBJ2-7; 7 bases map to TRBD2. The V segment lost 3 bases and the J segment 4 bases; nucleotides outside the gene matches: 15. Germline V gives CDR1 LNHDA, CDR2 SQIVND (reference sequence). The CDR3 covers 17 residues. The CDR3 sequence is CASSMPVVGGRTYEQYF. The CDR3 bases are TGTGCCAGTAGTATGCCGGTGGTGGGCGGGAGAACATACGAGCAGTACTTC.

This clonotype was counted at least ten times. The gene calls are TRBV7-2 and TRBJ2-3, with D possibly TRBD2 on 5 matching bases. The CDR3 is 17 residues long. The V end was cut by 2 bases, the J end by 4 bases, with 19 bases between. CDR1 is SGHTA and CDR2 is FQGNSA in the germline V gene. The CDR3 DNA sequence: TGTGCCAGCAGCTTACGAGGGCTAGCCGAGGGAGCAGATACGCAGTATTTT. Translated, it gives CASSLRGLAEGADTQYF.

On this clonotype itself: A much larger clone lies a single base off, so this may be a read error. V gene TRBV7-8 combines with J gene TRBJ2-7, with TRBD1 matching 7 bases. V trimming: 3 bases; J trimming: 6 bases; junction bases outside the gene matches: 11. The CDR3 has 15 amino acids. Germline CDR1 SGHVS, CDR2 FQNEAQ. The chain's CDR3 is CASSLAGGRLCEQYF. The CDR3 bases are TGTGCCAGCAGCTTGGCAGGGGGACGACTTTGCGAGCAGTACTTC. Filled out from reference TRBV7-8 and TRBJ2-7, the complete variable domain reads GAGVSQSPRYKVAKRGQDVALRCDPISGHVSLFWYQQALGQGPEFLTYFQNEAQLDKSGLPSDRFFAERPEGSVSTLKIQRTQQEDSAVYLCASSLAGGRLCEQYFGPGTRLTVT.